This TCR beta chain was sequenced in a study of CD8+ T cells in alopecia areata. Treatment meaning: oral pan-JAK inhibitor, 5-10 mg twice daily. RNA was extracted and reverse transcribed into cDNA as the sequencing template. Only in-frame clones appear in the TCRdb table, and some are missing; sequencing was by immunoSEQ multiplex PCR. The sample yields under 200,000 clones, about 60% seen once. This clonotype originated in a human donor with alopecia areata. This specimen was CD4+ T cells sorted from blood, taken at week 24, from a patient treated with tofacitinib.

In DNA, the CDR3 is TGCAGCGTTGGAGATCTTGGACAGTCCACTGGCTACACCTTC. Its protein is CSVGDLGQSTGYTF. The chain links TRBV29-1 to TRBJ1-2, with D perhaps TRBD1 (6 bases). The CDR3 covers 14 residues. The V gene lost 4 bases and the J gene lost 7 bases, with 19 bases spanning the gap. Germline lookup yields CDR1 SQVTM and CDR2 ANQGSEA.